A selection of T cell receptor beta chains follows, all from one sample in a study of blood T cell repertoires in COVID-19. Sequencing used immunoSEQ multiplex PCR; TCRdb keeps in-frame clones, though not all of them. Here the sample spans over 65,000 clones, more than 80% being singletons. Sequenced material: peripheral blood. The receptors stem from a man aged 50 to 60 with active or convalescent COVID-19. CDR3s include the opening cysteine and the closing phenylalanine or tryptophan. The order of the fields is J gene, D gene, V gene, clone size, CDR3 DNA, CDR3 protein. A D gene is named only where the DNA matches it firmly. Clone size is shown for a subset of rows, as once, few, many or a class of expanded clone.

J: TRBJ1-5
D: TRBD1
V: TRBV2
size: NA
DNA: TGTGCCAGCAGTGCGGGAGGACAGGGGGCATATCAGCCCCAGCATTTT
CDR3: CASSAGGQGAYQPQHF

J: TRBJ1-5
D: TRBD1
V: TRBV15
size: NA
DNA: TGTGCCACCAGCAGCGGGACAGAGACCTATAGCAATCAGCCCCAGCATTTT
CDR3: CATSSGTETYSNQPQHF

J: TRBJ1-1
D: NA
V: TRBV7-6
size: NA
DNA: TGTGCCAGCAGCTCCTCACCCATTAGGGGCTTTGGCACTGAAGCTTTCTTT
CDR3: CASSSSPIRGFGTEAFF

J: TRBJ1-1
D: NA
V: TRBV3-1/TRBV3-2
size: NA
DNA: TGTGCCAGCAGCCCCTACCCGGGGGAAGCTGAAGCTTTCTTT
CDR3: CASSPYPGEAEAFF

J: TRBJ2-4
D: TRBD2
V: TRBV3-1/TRBV3-2
size: NA
DNA: TGTGCCAGCAGCCAAGAGGTGTTGGGAAGCGGGAGGCCCAGTCTAGCCAAAAACATTCAGTACTTC
CDR3: CASSQEVLGSGRPSLAKNIQYF

J: TRBJ2-1
D: TRBD1
V: TRBV12-3/TRBV12-4
size: once
DNA: TGTGCCAGCAGTTTCTTGGGACAGAGGCAGTTCTTC
CDR3: CASSFLGQRQFF

J: TRBJ1-2
D: NA
V: TRBV3-1/TRBV3-2
size: NA
DNA: TGTGCCAGCAGCCAGGCGAGCGTCGGTGGCTACACCTTC
CDR3: CASSQASVGGYTF

J: TRBJ1-2
D: TRBD1
V: TRBV10-2
size: NA
DNA: TGCGCCAGCAGTGAACAGGGGGTAAGGGGCTACACCTTC
CDR3: CASSEQGVRGYTF

J: TRBJ1-2
D: NA
V: TRBV3-1/TRBV3-2
size: NA
DNA: TGTGCCAGCAGCCAAGATCCCTCAGGGGCCGCTGGCTACACCTTC
CDR3: CASSQDPSGAAGYTF

J: TRBJ2-1
D: NA
V: TRBV11-2
size: NA
DNA: TGTGCCAGCAGCTTTTTTGAGCGTGAGCAGTTCTTC
CDR3: CASSFFEREQFF

J: TRBJ1-6
D: TRBD1
V: TRBV7-2
size: NA
DNA: TGTGCCAGCAGCTTAGGACAGGGGAGAAATTCACCCCTCCACTTT
CDR3: CASSLGQGRNSPLHF

J: TRBJ1-5
D: NA
V: TRBV19
size: NA
DNA: TGTGCCAGTAGTTCCCACCTGACAGATAGCAATCAGCCCCAGCATTTT
CDR3: CASSSHLTDSNQPQHF

J: TRBJ2-7
D: TRBD2
V: TRBV7-7
size: NA
DNA: TGTGCCAGCAGCCCAAGCGGGAGGGCCTCCGAGCAGTACTTC
CDR3: CASSPSGRASEQYF

J: TRBJ1-5
D: NA
V: TRBV4-1
size: once
DNA: TGCGCCAGCAGCCAAGATGGGCGGGGGGTAAGCAATCAGCCCCAGCATTTT
CDR3: CASSQDGRGVSNQPQHF

J: TRBJ2-2
D: TRBD2
V: TRBV2
size: NA
DNA: TGTGCCAGCAGTGAAAAGCGGGGGGGCACCGGGGAGCTGTTTTTT
CDR3: CASSEKRGGTGELFF

J: TRBJ1-2
D: TRBD1
V: TRBV6-5
size: once
DNA: TGTGCCAGCAGGGACGCGACAGGGTATGGCTACACCTTC
CDR3: CASRDATGYGYTF

J: TRBJ1-3
D: NA
V: TRBV2
size: NA
DNA: TGTGCCAGCAAACAGTCGTCTGGAAACACCATATATTTT
CDR3: CASKQSSGNTIYF

J: TRBJ2-1
D: TRBD2
V: TRBV5-1
size: NA
DNA: TGCGCCAGCAGCCCAGATACTAGCGGGACCACGTACAATGAGCAGTTCTTC
CDR3: CASSPDTSGTTYNEQFF

J: TRBJ2-3
D: NA
V: TRBV5-1
size: NA
DNA: TGCGCCAGCAGCCCACTAAGGGGTAGCACAGATACGCAGTATTTT
CDR3: CASSPLRGSTDTQYF

J: TRBJ2-5
D: NA
V: TRBV6-2/TRBV6-3
size: NA
DNA: TGTGCCAGCAGTAAAATAAGGACAGTAAACTATCAAGAGACCCAGTACTTC
CDR3: CASSKIRTVNYQETQYF

J: TRBJ2-2
D: TRBD1
V: TRBV18
size: NA
DNA: TGTGCCAGCTCACCTCCCACAGGGGGCGAAGCCGGGGAGCTGTTTTTT
CDR3: CASSPPTGGEAGELFF

J: TRBJ1-5
D: NA
V: TRBV24-1
size: NA
DNA: TGTGCCACCAGTGATCTAAATCAGCCCCAGCATTTT
CDR3: CATSDLNQPQHF

J: TRBJ1-6
D: NA
V: TRBV28
size: NA
DNA: TGTGCCAGCGGGCTGACAGAAGCTAATTCACCCCTCCACTTT
CDR3: CASGLTEANSPLHF

J: TRBJ2-1
D: TRBD2
V: TRBV5-5
size: medium-sized
DNA: TGTGCCAGCAGCTTGCCTAGCGGGGGGGCTCACAATGAGCAGTTCTTC
CDR3: CASSLPSGGAHNEQFF

J: TRBJ2-2
D: NA
V: TRBV6-4
size: NA
DNA: TGTGCCAGCAGCCAGGGCCCCGCGAACACCGGGGAGCTGTTTTTT
CDR3: CASSQGPANTGELFF

J: TRBJ1-5
D: NA
V: TRBV2
size: NA
DNA: TGTGCCAGCAGACCCGACGGGAATCAGCCCCAGCATTTT
CDR3: CASRPDGNQPQHF

J: TRBJ2-5
D: NA
V: TRBV5-4
size: NA
DNA: TGTGCCAGCAGCTTGGACAGGGCGACACAAGAGACCCAGTACTTC
CDR3: CASSLDRATQETQYF

J: TRBJ2-5
D: NA
V: TRBV5-1
size: once
DNA: TGCGCCAGCAGCTTGGCCAGGCAGGGTGGGGAGACCCAGTACTTC
CDR3: CASSLARQGGETQYF

J: TRBJ1-3
D: TRBD1
V: TRBV24-1
size: NA
DNA: TGTGCCACCAGTGAACCGGGACAGCTAAACACCATATATTTT
CDR3: CATSEPGQLNTIYF

J: TRBJ2-1
D: NA
V: TRBV10-3
size: NA
DNA: TGTGCCATCAGTGAGTCGGCAGGGAACCCCTCCTACAATGAGCAGTTCTTC
CDR3: CAISESAGNPSYNEQFF

J: TRBJ2-7
D: TRBD1
V: TRBV29-1
size: few
DNA: TGCAGCTACTCCCTCAGGGGGCCTTACGACGAGCAGTACTTC
CDR3: CSYSLRGPYDEQYF

J: TRBJ2-7
D: NA
V: TRBV19
size: NA
DNA: TGTGCCAGTAGTACCCGGGACGAGCAGTACTTC
CDR3: CASSTRDEQYF

J: TRBJ2-2
D: NA
V: TRBV6-5
size: NA
DNA: TGTGCCAGCAGTTACTCGGGTGGGGCAGGGGCCGGGGAGCTGTTTTTT
CDR3: CASSYSGGAGAGELFF

J: TRBJ2-1
D: NA
V: TRBV27
size: NA
DNA: TGTGCCAGCAGCGAATTGGACAGCTCCTACAATGAGCAGTTCTTC
CDR3: CASSELDSSYNEQFF

J: TRBJ2-4
D: NA
V: TRBV18
size: NA
DNA: TGTGCCAGCTCACCTCCAATGACAGAGCTTCAGTACTTC
CDR3: CASSPPMTELQYF

J: TRBJ1-2
D: NA
V: TRBV5-1
size: NA
DNA: TGCGCCAGCAGCCCGTTGCCCGGGGGGGGCTACACCTTC
CDR3: CASSPLPGGGYTF

J: TRBJ1-3
D: NA
V: TRBV6-5
size: NA
DNA: TGTGCCAGCAGTTTTGGGGCCCCGGGAAACACCATATATTTT
CDR3: CASSFGAPGNTIYF

J: TRBJ2-7
D: NA
V: TRBV20-1
size: NA
DNA: TGCAGTGCTAGTTTCCCAGGGAGGCCCTACGAGCAGTACTTC
CDR3: CSASFPGRPYEQYF

J: TRBJ2-3
D: NA
V: TRBV11-3
size: NA
DNA: TGTGCCAGCAGCCCGCGGGGTTGGGGCACAGATACGCAGTATTTT
CDR3: CASSPRGWGTDTQYF

J: TRBJ2-3
D: TRBD2
V: TRBV18
size: NA
DNA: TGTGCCAGCTCACTTCGGACTAGCGGGGGCACAGATACGCAGTATTTT
CDR3: CASSLRTSGGTDTQYF

J: TRBJ2-2
D: TRBD1
V: TRBV5-5
size: NA
DNA: TGTGCCAGCAGCTTGGTTTGGACAGGGGTTTTAGCCGGGGAGCTGTTTTTT
CDR3: CASSLVWTGVLAGELFF